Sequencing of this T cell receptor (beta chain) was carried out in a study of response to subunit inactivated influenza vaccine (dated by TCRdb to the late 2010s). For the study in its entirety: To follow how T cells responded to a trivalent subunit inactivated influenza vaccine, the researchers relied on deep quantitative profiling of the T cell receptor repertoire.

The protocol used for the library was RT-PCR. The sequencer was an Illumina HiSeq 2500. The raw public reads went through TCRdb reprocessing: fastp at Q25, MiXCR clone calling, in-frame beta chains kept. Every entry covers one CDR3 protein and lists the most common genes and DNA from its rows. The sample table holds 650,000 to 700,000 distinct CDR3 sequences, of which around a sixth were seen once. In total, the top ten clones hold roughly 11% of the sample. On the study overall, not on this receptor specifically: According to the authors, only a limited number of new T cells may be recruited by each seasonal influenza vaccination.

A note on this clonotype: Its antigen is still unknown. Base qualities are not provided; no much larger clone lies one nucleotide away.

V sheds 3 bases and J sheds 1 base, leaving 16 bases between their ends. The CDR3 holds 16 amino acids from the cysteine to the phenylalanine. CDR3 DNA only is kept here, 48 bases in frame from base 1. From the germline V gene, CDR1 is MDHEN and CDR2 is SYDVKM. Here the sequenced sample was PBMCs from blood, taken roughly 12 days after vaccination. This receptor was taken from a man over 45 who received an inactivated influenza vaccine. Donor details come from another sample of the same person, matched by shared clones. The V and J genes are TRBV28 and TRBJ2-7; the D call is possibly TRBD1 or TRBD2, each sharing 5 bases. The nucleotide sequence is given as TGTGCCAGCAGTTTTTCCCAGGGTCGGGGTTCCTACGAGCAGTACTTC. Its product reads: CASSFSQGRGSYEQYF.